This passage covers 24 T cell receptor beta chains from one sample sequenced in a study of blood T cell repertoires in COVID-19. Profiling relied on immunoSEQ multiplex PCR, and the TCRdb table lists in-frame clones only, not all of them. The sample has 91,000 or so clones; about 90% are singletons. The sample taken for sequencing was peripheral blood. The receptors shown here come from a woman in her forties or fifties in a cohort sampled during active COVID-19.

The V call is TRBV5-1, the J call TRBJ2-5; a possible D gene is TRBD2 (6 bases). This CDR3 is built from 13 residues. V lost 6 bases to trimming and J lost 2 bases, with 11 bases between them. CDR1 is SGHRS, CDR2 YFSETQ, per germline. CDR3 protein: CASKPGGQETQYF. The CDR3 DNA is TGCGCCAGCAAGCCCGGAGGGCAAGAGACCCAGTACTTC.

The CDR3 nucleotides are TGTGCTAGTGGTTTGGACACCTACAATGAGCAGTTCTTC. The encoded protein is CASGLDTYNEQFF. This sequence joins TRBV12-5 and TRBJ2-1; D unclear. V lost 1 base and J lost 2, with 3 bases in between. Germline V CDR1 and CDR2: LGHNT, FRNRAP. This CDR3 has 13 residues.

The chain joins TRBV12-5 to TRBJ2-3; 8 bases map to TRBD1. Losses at the gene ends were 5 bases for V and 1 base for J; bases not matched to a gene: 8. The CDR3 is 16 residues long. Germline V gene data show CDR1 as LGHNT and CDR2 as FRNRAP. The CDR3 bases are TGTGCTAGTGGTCCCCCAATGACAGGGGGCACAGATACGCAGTATTTT. Protein product: CASGPPMTGGTDTQYF.

V gene TRBV28 combines with J gene TRBJ1-6; no clear D gene. The germline CDR1 and CDR2 sequences are MDHEN and SYDVKM. The CDR3 length is 13 residues. The V and J ends lost 3 bases and 9 bases respectively, with 9 bases between them. The CDR3 here is CASSFRVGSPLHF. In DNA form, the CDR3 reads TGTGCCAGCAGTTTTCGGGTCGGTTCACCCCTCCACTTT.

The chain combines TRBV12-3 or TRBV12-4 with TRBJ2-5; D unresolved. The CDR3 sequence is 13 residues long. Trimming left V 5 bases short and J 2 bases short, with 9 bases between. Here the CDR3 reads CASSRRLQETQYF. Here the CDR3 DNA reads TGTGCCAGCAGTCGCAGGTTACAAGAGACCCAGTACTTC.

The chain employs TRBV28 and TRBJ1-5; 7 bases match TRBD1. V lost 5 bases and J lost 2; bases outside the gene matches: 9. CDR3 length: 16 residues. CDR1 and CDR2 (germline): MDHEN, SYDVKM. The CDR3 sequence is CASSRSGTVGNQPQHF. The DNA for the CDR3 is TGTGCCAGCAGTAGATCCGGGACAGTGGGCAATCAGCCCCAGCATTTT.

The J gene is TRBJ2-6, the V gene TRBV5-1; D perhaps matches TRBD1 (6 bases). Germline V gene sequence: CDR1 SGHRS, CDR2 YFSETQ. The CDR3 covers 16 residues. V was clipped by 4 bases and J by 2 bases, with 13 bases between them. The CDR3 loop is CASSPPGDAGANVLTF. The CDR3 nucleotides read TGCGCCAGCAGCCCCCCAGGGGATGCTGGGGCCAACGTCCTGACTTTC.

This clone was seen only once. This sequence joins TRBV28 and TRBJ2-7, with D perhaps matching TRBD2 (6 bases). Looked up from germline, CDR1 is MDHEN and CDR2 is SYDVKM. V was trimmed by 2 bases and J by 5 bases, leaving 13 bases between them. The CDR3 contains 14 residues. The CDR3 DNA reads as TGTGCCAGCAGTTTAGGGGGGAATCTCAACGAGCAGTACTTC. Protein sequence: CASSLGGNLNEQYF.

This clone was recorded only once. V gene TRBV5-4 combines with J gene TRBJ1-4; possibly TRBD1 for D (6 bases). Germline-derived CDR1 and CDR2 are SGHNT and YYREEE (reference sequence). Trimming removed 4 bases from V and 3 bases from J, with 19 bases in between. The CDR3 spans 17 residues. The CDR3 bases are TGTGCCAGCAGCCGAGGAGAACAGGGTTTGGCTAATGAAAAACTGTTTTTT. Its translation is CASSRGEQGLANEKLFF.

DNA of the CDR3: TGTGCCAGCAGTTTGACAGGGGAAGGGGACACTGAAGCTTTCTTT. It translates to CASSLTGEGDTEAFF. The chain has TRBV27 and TRBJ1-1, with 8 nucleotides matching TRBD1. The CDR3 length is 15 residues. Per germline, CDR1 MNHEY and CDR2 SMNVEV (reference sequence). J was trimmed by 3 bases and V by 3 bases; bases with no gene match: 6.

This clone is a singleton in its sample. The rearrangement links TRBV3-1 (or the pseudogene TRBV3-2) to TRBJ1-1; 7 bases are shared with TRBD1. CDR1 LGHDT and CDR2 YNNKEL come from the germline V gene (reference sequence). V gave up 0 bases and J gave up 10 bases; unmatched junction bases: 8. The CDR3 has 14 amino acids. The CDR3: CASSQDGGTDRAFF. The CDR3 nucleotides are TGTGCCAGCAGCCAAGATGGGGGGACAGACCGAGCTTTCTTT.

CDR3 DNA: TGTGCCAGCAGCCAAGATTGGACATCTGGAAACACCATATATTTT. It codes for CASSQDWTSGNTIYF. The chain couples TRBV14 to TRBJ1-3; weak D call: TRBD1 (5 bases). V shed 0 bases and J shed 1 base, with 7 bases lying between them. Germline V gives CDR1 SGHDN, CDR2 FVKESK. The CDR3 consists of 15 residues.

V gene TRBV14 combines with J gene TRBJ1-3; D is undetermined. The V end was cut by 5 bases, the J end by 0 bases, with 8 bases between. CDR3 length: 14 amino acids. The V gene's germline CDR1 is SGHDN and CDR2 FVKESK. The DNA of the CDR3 is TGTGCCAGCAGCGAACCGAGCTCTGGAAACACCATATATTTT. Protein sequence: CASSEPSSGNTIYF.

The chain couples TRBV5-1 to TRBJ2-5; the match to TRBD2 covers 8 bases. J lost 5 bases, V lost 0 bases, and 6 bases had no gene match. The CDR3 runs to 15 residues. Per germline, CDR1 SGHRS and CDR2 YFSETQ. CDR3 sequence: CASSLDPGGGETQYF. As DNA, the CDR3 is TGCGCCAGCAGCTTGGACCCGGGAGGGGGGGAGACCCAGTACTTC.

CDR3 in DNA: TGCGCCAGCAGCTTGGACCCGACAGCAGACTATGGCTACACCTTC. Translation gives CASSLDPTADYGYTF. The chain uses TRBV5-1 and TRBJ1-2, with a weak D call TRBD1 (5 bases). V dropped 0 bases and J dropped 3 bases, with 12 bases sitting between them. This CDR3 is built from 15 residues. CDR1 SGHRS and CDR2 YFSETQ come from the germline V gene. Complete variable domain (other parts from reference TRBV5-1 and TRBJ1-2): KAGVTQTPRYLIKTRGQQVTLSCSPISGHRSVSWYQQTPGQGLQFLFEYFSETQRNKGNFPGRFSGRQFSNSRSEMNVSTLELGDSALYLCASSLDPTADYGYTFGSGTRLTVV.

The chain has TRBV3-1 (or the pseudogene TRBV3-2) and TRBJ2-5, with 15 nucleotides matching TRBD2. The trim removed 4 bases at V and 5 bases at J, leaving 14 bases unmatched. The CDR3 loop spans 19 amino acids. The V gene's germline CDR1 is LGHDT and CDR2 YNNKEL (reference sequence). This CDR3 reads CASSPFGLAGGRFRETQYF. CDR3 nucleotides: TGTGCCAGCAGCCCATTTGGACTAGCGGGGGGGCGGTTCCGGGAGACCCAGTACTTC.

This clone was picked up one time. The chain has TRBV5-5 and TRBJ1-1; 7 bases match TRBD1. Germline V lookup: CDR1 SGHKS, CDR2 YYEKEE (reference sequence). J was trimmed by 1 base and V by 2 bases; bases with no gene match: 5. The CDR3 covers 15 residues. Written as DNA, the CDR3 is TGTGCCAGCAGCTTTCAGGGGGTTTGGAACACTGAAGCTTTCTTT. It encodes CASSFQGVWNTEAFF.

This chain uses TRBV5-1 with TRBJ1-6; TRBD1 is a possible D gene (5 bases). This CDR3 region has 14 residues. The V gene's germline CDR1 is SGHRS and CDR2 YFSETQ. The germline V and J ends were trimmed by 1 base and 6 bases, with 8 bases remaining between them. The CDR3 loop reads CASSLSGGNSPLHF. CDR3 nucleotides: TGCGCCAGCAGCTTGAGCGGGGGTAATTCACCCCTCCACTTT.

V usage is TRBV6-5 and J usage is TRBJ1-3; D not certain. CDR1 and CDR2 (germline): MNHEY, SVGAGI. This CDR3 region has 13 residues. The V and J ends lost 6 bases and 4 bases respectively, with 10 bases between them. CDR3 protein: CASRNQAGNTIYF. CDR3 nucleotide sequence: TGTGCCAGCAGAAATCAGGCCGGAAACACCATATATTTT.

The chain couples TRBV24-1 to TRBJ2-5; D ambiguous. The CDR3 runs to 12 residues. Trimming removed 2 bases at V and 4 bases at J, with 4 bases between. In germline, CDR1 is KGHDR, CDR2 SFDVKD. The CDR3 coding sequence is TGTGCCACCAGTGATTACAGAGAGACCCAGTACTTC. It encodes CATSDYRETQYF.

The chain uses TRBV5-4 and TRBJ2-7; TRBD2 aligns across 13 bases. CDR1 SGHNT and CDR2 YYREEE come from the germline V gene (reference sequence). CDR3 length: 16 amino acids. The J segment lost 1 base and the V segment lost 5 bases, leaving 6 bases of the junction unmatched. The CDR3 protein is CASRRTSGGASYEQYF. DNA for the CDR3: TGTGCCAGCAGACGAACTAGCGGGGGGGCATCCTACGAGCAGTACTTC.

This clone has more than one count but fewer than ten. This chain joins TRBV4-1 and TRBJ1-2, with TRBD1 identical over 7 bases. There are 12 residues in the CDR3. Germline V gene sequence: CDR1 MGHRA, CDR2 YSYEKL. V trimming: 3 bases; J trimming: 12 bases; junction bases outside the gene matches: 7. CDR3 sequence (DNA): TGCGCCAGCAGCCATCCGGGACAGACTAACACCTTC. This sequence encodes CASSHPGQTNTF.

The chain has TRBV3-1 (or the pseudogene TRBV3-2) and TRBJ2-3; TRBD2 matches at 8 bases. CDR3 size: 15 residues. Trimming removed 2 bases from V and 6 bases from J; junction bases left unmatched: 7. In germline, CDR1 is LGHDT, CDR2 YNNKEL (reference sequence). CDR3 in DNA: TGTGCCAGCAGCCAAAAGGCGGGAGGTTGGGATACGCAGTATTTT. It encodes CASSQKAGGWDTQYF.

CDR3 in amino acids: CASSPPPGSTEAFF. The CDR3 DNA sequence: TGTGCCAGCTCACCGCCTCCGGGAAGCACTGAAGCTTTCTTT. V is TRBV18 and J is TRBJ1-1; D is uncertain. Trimming stripped 3 bases from V and 4 bases from J, with 12 bases between. The CDR3 covers 14 residues. Germline V lookup: CDR1 KGHSH, CDR2 LQKENI.